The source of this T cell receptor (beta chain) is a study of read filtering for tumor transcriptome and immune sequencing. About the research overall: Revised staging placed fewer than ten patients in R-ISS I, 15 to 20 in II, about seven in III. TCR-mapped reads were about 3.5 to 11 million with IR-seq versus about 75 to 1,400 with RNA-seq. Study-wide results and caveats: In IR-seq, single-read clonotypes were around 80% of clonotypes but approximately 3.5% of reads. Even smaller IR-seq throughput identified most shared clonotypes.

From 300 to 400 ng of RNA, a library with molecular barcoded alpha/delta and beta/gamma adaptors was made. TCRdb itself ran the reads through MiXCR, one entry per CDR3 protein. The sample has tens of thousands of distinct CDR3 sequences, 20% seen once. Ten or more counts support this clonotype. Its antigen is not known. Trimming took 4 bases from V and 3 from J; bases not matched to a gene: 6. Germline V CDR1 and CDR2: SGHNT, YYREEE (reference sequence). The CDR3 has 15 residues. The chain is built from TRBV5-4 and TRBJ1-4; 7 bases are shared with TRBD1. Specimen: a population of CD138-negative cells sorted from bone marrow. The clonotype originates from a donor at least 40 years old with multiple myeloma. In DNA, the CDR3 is TGTGCCAGCAGCGCTAACAGGGGAGCTAATGAAAAACTGTTTTTT. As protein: CASSANRGANEKLFF.